This T cell receptor (beta chain) derives from a study of CD8+CD57+ T cells in acquired aplastic anemia. Looking at the study overall: An average of 3.2 ug of DNA was obtained from sorted CD4+ and CD8+ cells.

Genomic DNA, the template, was used for profiling of the TCR beta VDJ and CDR3. TCRdb independently ran MiXCR on the reads; one entry per CDR3 protein. The table lists 180,000 or so distinct CDR3 sequences, just over 45% of them singletons, with around 2.9% in the top ten. As for this clonotype: Its antigen is unknown.

Study-level points and caveats: It was found that more than 25 CD8+ CDR3 sequences were shared between patients and controls. CD8+ Simpson's diversity in patients was not significantly different from that in controls.

CDR1 and CDR2 from the germline V gene are SGHAT and FQDESV (reference sequence). This CDR3 comprises 16 residues. The V gene lost 1 base and the J gene lost 3 bases, with 12 bases spanning the gap. The material sequenced was sorted CD4+, CD8+, or CD8+CD57+ T cells (not recorded which) from PBMCs. V usage is TRBV11-1 and J usage is TRBJ2-2; the D is unclear. The TCR originated in a human donor in good health. The CDR3 DNA reads as TGTGCCAGCAGCTTAGTCGGACCGAGAGACACCGGGGAGCTGTTTTTT. Translation gives CASSLVGPRDTGELFF.